This T cell receptor beta chain was captured by sequencing in a study of cytotoxic CD8 clonotypes in ibrutinib-treated CLL. The overall study: Each sample contained, on average, approximately 230,000 productive templates and roughly 100,000 productive rearrangements. Overall study results and limits: In sustained-remission versus progressing patients, sampling times differed.

Deep sequencing aimed at 1 in 200,000 to 1 in 1 million T cells' resolution. The repertoire was sequenced with immunoSEQ multiplex PCR; TCRdb's copy has only in-frame clones and lacks some. The table lists 150,000 or so clones, about 79% of them singletons. The germline CDR1 and CDR2 sequences are LGHNA and YSLEER. V was pared by 3 bases and J by 5 bases, with 7 bases between. The CDR3 sequence is 12 residues long. This clone was counted a few times. What it binds is unknown. The clonotype was recovered from a human donor with chronic lymphocytic leukemia. Sequenced material: PBMCs, taken after 12 months of ibrutinib treatment. The chain carries TRBV4-3 and TRBJ1-1; D gene ambiguous. The CDR3 DNA sequence: TGCGCCAGCAGCCATGGCCCGACTGAAGCTTTCTTT. Amino acid sequence: CASSHGPTEAFF.